The clone carrying this T cell receptor (beta chain) was counted a few times. Its antigen remains unidentified. The data derive from a study of T cells in Graves' hyperthyroidism and ophthalmopathy. Study information: The initial diagnosis was the point when peripheral blood was collected, ahead of any treatment. Findings of the study overall: In simple terms, a model built on 13 V-J features told ophthalmopathy apart from stable hyperthyroidism. Model predictions of ophthalmopathy came a median about six months before onset.

The CDR3 spans 15 residues. The J segment lost 6 bases and the V segment lost 2 bases, leaving 6 bases of the junction unmatched. From germline, CDR1 is MGHRA and CDR2 YSYEKL. The investigators amplified TCR beta CDR3 regions from RNA transcripts. Carried out on the TCR CDR3, a first-round RT-PCR used the HTBI primer set. MiXCR, run by TCRdb on the multiplex PCR reads, gives a single entry per CDR3 protein. This table holds around 600,000 distinct CDR3 sequences, approximately 15% found once. The sequence derives from a woman aged 40-49 years with Graves' ophthalmopathy. Specimen: blood. This rearrangement joins TRBV4-1 to TRBJ2-3; 9 bases match TRBD2. CDR3 in DNA: TGCGCCAGCAGCCAACCTTGGCGGGGGGGCGATACGCAGTATTTT. Its translation: CASSQPWRGGDTQYF.